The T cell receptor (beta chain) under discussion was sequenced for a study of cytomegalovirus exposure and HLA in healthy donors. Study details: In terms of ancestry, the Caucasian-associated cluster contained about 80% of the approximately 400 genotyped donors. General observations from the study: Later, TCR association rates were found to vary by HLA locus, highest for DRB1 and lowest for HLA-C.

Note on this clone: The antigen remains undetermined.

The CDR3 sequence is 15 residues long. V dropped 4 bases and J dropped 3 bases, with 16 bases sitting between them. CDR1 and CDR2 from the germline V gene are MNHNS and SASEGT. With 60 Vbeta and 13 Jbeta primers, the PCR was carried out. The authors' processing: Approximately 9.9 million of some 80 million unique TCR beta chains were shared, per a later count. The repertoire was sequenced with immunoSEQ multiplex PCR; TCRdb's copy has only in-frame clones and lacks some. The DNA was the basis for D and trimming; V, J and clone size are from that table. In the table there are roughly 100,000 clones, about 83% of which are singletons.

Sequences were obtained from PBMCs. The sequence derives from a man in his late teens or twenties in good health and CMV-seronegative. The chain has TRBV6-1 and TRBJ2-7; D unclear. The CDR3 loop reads CASSVLGTADYEQYF. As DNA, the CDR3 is TGTGCCAGCAGTGTTCTAGGAACGGCCGACTACGAGCAGTACTTC.